The clone carrying this T cell receptor beta chain was seen a few times. Its cognate antigen is unknown. Trimming shortened V by 0 bases and J by 2 bases, and 14 bases separated the two germline ends. From germline, CDR1 is DFQATT and CDR2 SNEGSKA (reference sequence). The CDR3 runs 15 residues. The sample is drawn from a study of molecular identifiers for immune sequencing clone quantification. General observations from the study: Clones that had above 20 RNA copies took up over 98% of effector molecules but under 1% in naive cells.

TCRdb re-derived calls from the PCR reads in MiXCR, one entry per CDR3 protein. The repertoire holds around 470,000 distinct CDR3 sequences, with 25% as singletons. Sorting was used to obtain naive CD8 T cells (CD8+CD4-CCR7+CD45RA+). This chain joins TRBV20-1 and TRBJ2-7; TRBD1 is a possible D gene (6 bases). The sequenced sample was naive CD8+ T cells from blood, with Jurkat cell RNA spiked in. Subset indicated: FACS-sorted CD8+CD4-CCR7+CD45RA+ naive T cells. The TCR originated in a human donor in good health. Some libraries in this study had Jurkat cell RNA spiked in. Written as DNA, the CDR3 is TGCAGTGCTAGAGATTTAGACAGGCCAACCTACGAGCAGTACTTC. As protein: CSARDLDRPTYEQYF.